This TCR beta chain was observed in a study of cytomegalovirus exposure and HLA in healthy donors. Study-wide points: Sequencing likely produced, as an artifact, a cluster of highly shared sequence variants. What a later analysis reportedly showed was that an Asian-associated ancestry cluster had fewer N-insertions than the approximately 700-donor mean. There were 150 to 200 TCR beta chains listed as cytomegalovirus-associated.

PCR primers comprised 60 Vbeta and 13 Jbeta primers. This table comes from immunoSEQ multiplex PCR, and its TCRdb copy is limited to in-frame clones, with some not included. The repertoire holds approximately 150,000 clones, approximately 78% seen once, with 2.5% to 3.5% in the top ten. This clone was picked up one time. Its specificity is not known. V shed 4 bases, J shed 6 bases, and the junction held 12 bases outside the gene matches. This CDR3 contains 16 residues. Per the germline V gene, CDR1 is MNHEY and CDR2 is SMNVEV (reference sequence). Unrecorded immune exposure was likely among donors, who were nominally healthy when sampled.

Sequenced sample: PBMCs. The sequence came from a female donor in good health and CMV-seronegative. This chain links TRBV27 with TRBJ1-2, with TRBD1 identical over 9 bases. The CDR3 DNA reads as TGTGCCAGCAGTTCAATTGAACAGGGGGCGCGGGATGGCTACACCTTC. It translates to CASSSIEQGARDGYTF.